This is a list of T cell receptor beta chains from one sample in a study of OX40 agonist ivuxolimab in advanced cancers. This table comes from immunoSEQ multiplex PCR, and its TCRdb copy is limited to in-frame clones, with some not included. The sample carries 57,000 or so clones, under 95% recorded once. The sequencing used CD4+ or CD8+ T cells sorted from blood, collected in a trial of the OX40 agonist ivuxolimab. These receptors were taken from an adult with an advanced solid tumor such as melanoma, head and neck, liver or kidney cancer. The CDR3 runs from the conserved cysteine through the conserved F or W. A D gene is named only where the DNA matches it firmly. Only some rows state a clone size, as once, few, many or a class for expanded clones.

- TRBJ1-5 few TRBV2 CASSGGRESQPQHF TGTGCCAGCAGTGGGGGGAGGGAGAGTCAGCCCCAGCATTTT
- TRBJ2-1 - TRBV7-2 CASSPSWGYEQFF TGTGCCAGCAGTCCTAGCTGGGGCTATGAGCAGTTCTTC
TRBD1 TRBJ2-7 - TRBV5-1 CASRGDRAEQYF TGCGCCAGCAGGGGGGACAGGGCCGAGCAGTACTTC
- TRBJ1-1 few TRBV10-3 CAISGREDTEAFF TGTGCCATCAGTGGACGGGAAGACACTGAAGCTTTCTTT
- TRBJ1-1 few TRBV10-3 CAISRVENTEAFF TGTGCCATCAGTCGGGTAGAGAACACTGAAGCTTTCTTT
TRBD2 TRBJ2-3 - TRBV7-3 CASSSPRKTSGTDTQYF TGTGCCAGCAGCTCCCCTCGGAAGACTAGCGGCACAGATACGCAGTATTTT
- TRBJ1-1 - TRBV7-9 CASSRGAQGSTEAFF TGTGCCAGCAGCCGCGGGGCGCAGGGATCCACTGAAGCTTTCTTT
- TRBJ2-3 - TRBV9 CASSVDHSTTDTQYF TGTGCCAGCAGCGTAGACCATTCAACTACAGATACGCAGTATTTT
- TRBJ2-7 - TRBV6-1 CASSSPYEQYF TGTGCCAGCAGTTCCCCCTACGAGCAGTACTTC
TRBD1 TRBJ2-7 - TRBV28 CASSVHPGTGQGEQYF TGTGCCAGCAGTGTCCATCCCGGGACAGGGCAGGGCGAGCAGTACTTC
- TRBJ2-5 - TRBV10-3 CAIRTTGTQETQYF TGTGCCATCAGGACGACAGGTACCCAAGAGACCCAGTACTTC
- TRBJ2-7 - TRBV4-3 CASSSQGGEGAKSYEQYF TGCGCCAGCAGCAGCCAAGGGGGGGAGGGGGCGAAGTCCTACGAGCAGTACTTC
TRBD1 TRBJ1-4 - TRBV9 CASSTTGGTLGKLFF TGTGCCAGCAGCACCACAGGGGGAACCTTGGGAAAACTGTTTTTT
- TRBJ2-2 few TRBV30 CAWSPRGVELFF TGTGCCTGGAGTCCACGGGGTGTGGAGCTGTTTTTT
- TRBJ2-6 - TRBV5-1 CASSLSNPGANVLTF TGCGCCAGCAGCTTGTCGAATCCTGGGGCCAACGTCCTGACTTTC
- TRBJ1-1 - TRBV11-3 CASSLRQRTEAFF TGTGCCAGCAGCCTAAGACAGAGGACTGAAGCTTTCTTT
TRBD1 TRBJ2-7 once TRBV11-2 CASGPGQGVHEQYF TGTGCCAGCGGACCCGGACAGGGGGTCCACGAGCAGTACTTC
- TRBJ2-5 - TRBV6-6 CASRGYGLQETQYF TGTGCCAGCAGGGGGTACGGCCTTCAAGAGACCCAGTACTTC
- TRBJ2-3 - TRBV6-5 CASSSRLSTDTQYF TGTGCCAGCAGTTCTCGGCTGAGCACAGATACGCAGTATTTT
TRBD1 TRBJ1-2 once TRBV7-8 CASSLIGQGGANYGYTF TGTGCCAGCAGCTTAATTGGACAGGGGGGAGCTAACTATGGCTACACCTTC
- TRBJ2-5 once TRBV7-9 CASSLIQGSQETQYF TGTGCCAGCAGCTTAATTCAGGGGAGCCAAGAGACCCAGTACTTC
- TRBJ1-1 - TRBV25-1 CASSESVLNTEAFF TGTGCCAGCAGTGAATCAGTCCTGAACACTGAAGCTTTCTTT
- TRBJ1-2 - TRBV2 CASSELATAKLGYTF TGTGCCAGCAGCGAACTAGCGACAGCGAAGCTCGGCTACACCTTC
TRBD1 TRBJ2-7 - TRBV28 CASSLRGTGGYEQYF TGTGCCAGCAGTTTGCGTGGGACAGGGGGATACGAGCAGTACTTC
- TRBJ1-5 few TRBV19 CASSTWTPNQPQHF TGTGCCAGTAGTACCTGGACACCCAATCAGCCCCAGCATTTT
- TRBJ2-5 once TRBV5-4 CASSWGPGGQETQYF TGTGCCAGCAGCTGGGGGCCTGGGGGTCAAGAGACCCAGTACTTC
- TRBJ1-4 - TRBV6-1 CASSTAGEKLFF TGTGCCAGCAGTACAGCAGGGGAAAAACTGTTTTTT
- TRBJ1-1 few TRBV18 CASSPQGAEAFF TGTGCCAGCTCACCACAGGGGGCTGAAGCTTTCTTT
- TRBJ1-5 - TRBV18 CASSPETGQPQHF TGTGCCAGCTCACCTGAAACGGGTCAGCCCCAGCATTTT
- TRBJ2-1 - TRBV6-1 CASTLARSSYNEQFF TGTGCCAGCACCCTGGCTAGGAGCTCCTACAATGAGCAGTTCTTC
- TRBJ2-2 - TRBV7-2 CASSLFGTNTGELFF TGTGCCAGCAGCCTTTTCGGGACGAACACCGGGGAGCTGTTTTTT
- TRBJ1-5 - TRBV28 CASSLTASGLPQHF TGTGCCAGCAGTCTCACGGCCTCCGGTCTGCCCCAGCATTTT
- TRBJ2-7 - TRBV18 CASSRGTNSYEQYF TGTGCCAGCTCCCGGGGGACAAACTCCTACGAGCAGTACTTC
- TRBJ2-5 - TRBV19 CASRGRTLQETQYF TGTGCCAGTAGAGGACGGACCCTCCAAGAGACCCAGTACTTC
TRBD1 TRBJ2-4 - TRBV5-1 CASSSGQGDKNIQYF TGCGCCAGCAGCTCGGGACAGGGGGACAAAAACATTCAGTACTTC
TRBD2 TRBJ2-5 - TRBV12-5 CASGPPAGVLYF TGTGCTAGTGGCCCCCCAGCGGGAGTCCTGTACTTC
TRBD1 TRBJ1-5 - TRBV19 CASRGTTGLGSNQPQHF TGTGCCAGTAGAGGAACGACAGGGTTGGGGAGCAATCAGCCCCAGCATTTT
TRBD2 TRBJ2-3 - TRBV7-6 CASRQLAGGPDTQYF TGTGCCAGCAGACAACTAGCGGGAGGACCAGATACGCAGTATTTT
- TRBJ2-6 - TRBV7-2 CASSSGANVLTF TGTGCCAGCAGCTCTGGGGCCAACGTCCTGACTTTC
TRBD2 TRBJ2-1 - TRBV5-1 CASSIGLAGTYNEQFF TGCGCCAGCAGCATAGGACTAGCGGGAACCTACAATGAGCAGTTCTTC
TRBD2 TRBJ2-2 - TRBV27 CASTSAGIAGGRTGELFF TGTGCCAGCACCTCAGCGGGTATAGCGGGAGGTCGAACCGGGGAGCTGTTTTTT
- TRBJ1-4 - TRBV18 CASSRRDGAATNEKLFF TGTGCCAGCTCACGCCGCGACGGAGCCGCAACTAATGAAAAACTGTTTTTT
- TRBJ2-1 - TRBV4-2 CASSQEASAQFF TGTGCCAGCAGCCAAGAAGCGTCCGCTCAGTTCTTC
- TRBJ2-5 - TRBV7-2 CASSFQGQETQYF TGTGCCAGCAGCTTCCAGGGCCAAGAGACCCAGTACTTC
- TRBJ2-6 - TRBV28 CASIPSGANVLTF TGTGCCAGCATTCCTTCTGGGGCCAACGTCCTGACTTTC
TRBD2 TRBJ2-7 - TRBV7-2 CASSWSPGLAGYEQYF TGTGCCAGCAGCTGGTCACCGGGACTAGCGGGCTACGAGCAGTACTTC
- TRBJ2-7 - TRBV7-6 CASSDRALSYEQYF TGTGCCAGCAGCGACCGGGCCCTGAGCTACGAGCAGTACTTC
- TRBJ2-5 - TRBV7-2 CASSLGQSQETQYF TGTGCCAGCAGCCTAGGACAAAGCCAAGAGACCCAGTACTTC
- TRBJ1-1 - TRBV6-5 CASSEDRWGTEAFF TGTGCCAGCAGTGAAGACAGGTGGGGGACTGAAGCTTTCTTT
- TRBJ2-3 - TRBV5-4 CASSQDRPLRDTQYF TGTGCCAGCAGCCAAGACAGGCCCCTCCGAGATACGCAGTATTTT